What follows are 7 T cell receptor beta chains derived from one specimen sequenced in a study of T cell responses to AZD1222 COVID-19 vaccine. Clones were read by immunoSEQ multiplex PCR, and TCRdb kept only the in-frame ones, dropping some. Of around 78,000 clones in the sample, about 90% were seen once. The material was peripheral blood, obtained on day 0 of AZD1222 vaccination. The source is an adult in good health.

The V and J genes are TRBV5-1 and TRBJ1-5, with TRBD1 as a possible D gene (5 bases). V lost 0 bases to trimming and J lost 2 bases, with 6 bases between them. The germline CDR1 and CDR2 sequences are SGHRS and YFSETQ. The CDR3 covers 14 residues. This chain's CDR3 is CASSLVGGNQPQHF. For the CDR3, the DNA is TGCGCCAGCAGCTTGGTGGGGGGCAATCAGCCCCAGCATTTT.

The V gene is TRBV4-2, the J gene TRBJ1-1; D gene uncertain. CDR3 length: 14 amino acids. V lost 2 bases and J lost 1, with 8 bases in between. Germline CDR1 is LGHNA and CDR2 is YNFKEQ. CDR3 protein: CASSQSGPNTEAFF. CDR3 bases: TGTGCCAGCAGCCAATCGGGCCCGAACACTGAAGCTTTCTTT.

This clone appeared once. The chain employs TRBV7-7 and TRBJ2-7, with 10 bases fitting TRBD2. The CDR3 has 17 amino acids. Germline V gene sequence: CDR1 SSHAT, CDR2 FNYEAQ (reference sequence). The ends lost 7 bases at V and 1 base at J; junction bases unmatched: 13. For the CDR3, the DNA is TGTGCCAGCAACTCTCCCCATGTGACTAGCGGGTCCTACGAGCAGTACTTC. It specifies CASNSPHVTSGSYEQYF.

The genes are TRBV4-1 and TRBJ1-2, with TRBD1 matching over 8 bases. Trimming took 3 bases from V and 0 from J; bases not matched to a gene: 3. Germline V gene data show CDR1 as MGHRA and CDR2 as YSYEKL. The CDR3 runs to 15 residues. The CDR3 DNA reads as TGCGCCAGCAGCCACGGACAGGGAGCTAACTATGGCTACACCTTC. Translated: CASSHGQGANYGYTF.

The chain employs TRBV5-8 and TRBJ2-7; D remains ambiguous. Germline V gene data show CDR1 as SGHTS and CDR2 as YDEGEE. CDR3 size: 14 residues. V lost 0 bases and J lost 2, with 9 bases in between. The CDR3 loop is CASSLGPTTYEQYF. CDR3 DNA: TGTGCCAGCAGCTTGGGACCTACCACCTACGAGCAGTACTTC.

The chain is built from TRBV3-1 (or the pseudogene TRBV3-2) and TRBJ1-2, with D unclear. Germline values: CDR1 LGHDT, CDR2 YNNKEL (reference sequence). V was trimmed by 4 bases and J by 7 bases, leaving 10 bases between them. The CDR3 runs to 12 residues. Written as DNA, the CDR3 is TGTGCCAGCAGCCGCACCACGGGTGGCTACACCTTC. Its translation: CASSRTTGGYTF.

This clone was detected once. The rearrangement uses TRBV19 and TRBJ2-7, with a possible D match to TRBD1 (6 bases). CDR3 size: 15 residues. CDR1 and CDR2 (germline): LNHDA, SQIVND (reference sequence). V lost 4 bases and J lost 0, with 13 bases in between. CDR3 bases: TGTGCCAGTAGTACCTCGGGACAAAGCTCCTACGAGCAGTACTTC. Its protein product is CASSTSGQSSYEQYF.